This entry describes one TCR beta chain. Its binding antigen is unknown. Per-nucleotide qualities are absent, and no much larger clonotype sits a single base away. The source of the sample is a study of control samples from healthy donors and cancer patients (dated by TCRdb to 2020 to 2021). The library was prepared using the immunoSEQ multiplex PCR assay. In TCRdb, the immuneACCESS table is reduced to in-frame sequences with V and J assigned. These tables do not hold every clone; where another copy was compared, an unresolved V gene accounts for under half, and the others remain unexplained. This sample lists around 200,000 clones; around 94% were detected once. Clones ranked in the top ten supply about 1.6% of the sample. Spanning cysteine to phenylalanine, the CDR3 consists of 15 amino acids. This entry keeps only the CDR3 DNA: 45 bases, framed from base 1. The V end gives up 7 bases and the J end 6 bases, leaving 7 bases in the junction not matched to a gene. The germline V gene provides CDR1 MDHEN and CDR2 SYDVKM.

Sequencing input: blood. The receptor was isolated from a man aged 45-60 years in good health. In this chain, TRBV28 is recombined with TRBJ2-2, with 11 bases matching TRBD1. The CDR3 reads as follows: CASTYRDRGSGELFF. The DNA reads as follows: TGTGCCAGCACTTACCGGGACAGGGGGTCCGGGGAGCTGTTTTTT. The full variable domain, completed from the reference TRBV28 and TRBJ2-2 proteins outside the CDR3, reads DVKVTQSSRYLVKRTGEKVFLECVQDMDHENMFWYRQDPGLGLRLIYFSYDVKMKEKGDIPEGYSVSREKKERFSLILESASTNQTSMYLCASTYRDRGSGELFFGEGSRLTVL.